This record looks at one TCR beta chain sequence and its context. The repertoire was sequenced with immunoSEQ multiplex PCR; TCRdb's copy has only in-frame clones and lacks some. The table has over 80,000 clones, approximately 96% seen once. This sample is drawn from a study of technical replicates of blood from a few donors. V lost 5 bases and J 0 bases, leaving 5 bases between the germline ends. There are 13 residues in the CDR3. Germline lookup yields CDR1 MNHEY and CDR2 SMNVEV (reference sequence). This clonotype originated in a human donor in good health. The chain is built from TRBV27 and TRBJ1-3, with no clear D. The material sequenced was T cells isolated from PBMCs. The DNA of the CDR3 is TGTGCCAGCAGTCCCTACTCTGGAAACACCATATATTTT. Protein sequence: CASSPYSGNTIYF.